The clone carrying this TCR delta chain appeared once. Antigen unknown. Sequences come from RNA converted to cDNA by reverse transcription. Pooled V-gene forward primers with one constant-region reverse primer generated the CDR3 amplicons by multiplex PCR. TCRdb repeated clone calling on the multiplex PCR reads with CATT. The sample has around 76,000 delta-chain clones, about 35% seen once; the top ten hold roughly 0.25%. This sample is part of a study of Vδ1+ human thymocytes. Study-level results: In the thymus, TRG and TRD repertoires looked highly polyclonal with Gaussian CDR3 lengths.

The CDR3 runs to 17 residues. Trimming took 4 bases from V and 2 from J, leaving 20 bases between them. Germline CDR1 reads TSWWSYY; CDR2 reads QGS. This TCR was sampled from a boy in the first two years of life who had congenital heart surgery. V gene TRDV1 combines with J gene TRDJ1; possible D gene TRDD3, 6 bases. The sequenced sample was Vdelta1+ gamma-delta thymocytes from the thymus. As to subset: FACS-sorted CD3+ TCRalphabeta- TCRVdelta1+ TCRVdelta2- thymocytes. CDR3 loop: CALGAYQTLGGTDKLIF. Written as DNA, the CDR3 is TGTGCTCTTGGGGCATATCAGACACTTGGGGGTACCGATAAACTCATCTTT.